This is a list of T cell receptor beta chains from one sample in a study of post-analysis software for immune sequencing data. From the PCR reads, TCRdb called clonotypes with MiXCR, one entry per CDR3 protein. The sample records approximately 440,000 distinct CDR3 sequences, around 40% being singletons. What was sequenced was blood. Receptors were obtained from a girl aged 10 to 17 with multiple sclerosis. Each CDR3 is given with its conserved first and last residue. D genes are given only for firm matches. Clone size is stated in some rows and not others, as once, few, many or a class when expanded.

CASSSLQARTDTQYF	TGCGCCAGCAGCTCCCTACAGGCCCGCACAGATACGCAGTATTTT	-	TRBJ2-3	-	TRBV5-1
CAARQGIHEKLFF	TGTGCCGCTCGCCAGGGGATACATGAAAAACTGTTTTTT	-	TRBJ1-4	-	TRBV28
CASSSHRGAYEQYF	TGTGCCAGCAGTTCCCACAGGGGGGCCTACGAGCAGTACTTC	-	TRBJ2-7	TRBD1	TRBV12-3/TRBV12-4
CASRSARVSGETQYF	TGTGCCAGCAGATCCGCCAGGGTATCGGGAGAGACCCAGTACTTC	few	TRBJ2-5	-	TRBV28
CASSPTAGERGETQYF	TGCGCCAGCAGCCCCACAGCGGGAGAAAGGGGGGAGACCCAGTACTTC	many	TRBJ2-5	TRBD2	TRBV4-1
CATSDSPKDTQYF	TGTGCCACCAGTGATTCCCCTAAAGATACGCAGTATTTT	few	TRBJ2-3	-	TRBV24-1
CASSSPGSYNEQFF	TGTGCCAGCAGTTCCCCGGGCTCCTACAATGAGCAGTTCTTC	few	TRBJ2-1	-	TRBV13
CASSEATGGQETQYF	TGCGCCAGCAGCGAAGCGACAGGGGGGCAAGAGACCCAGTACTTC	-	TRBJ2-5	TRBD1	TRBV5-1
CASRIGRNEQFF	TGTGCCAGCAGGATTGGGAGGAATGAGCAGTTCTTC	-	TRBJ2-1	-	TRBV28
CASSLRAGVQETLYF	TGTGCCAGCAGTTTACGAGCGGGGGTCCAAGAGACCCTGTACTTC	once	TRBJ2-5	TRBD2	TRBV27
CSARDTGTGGNQPQHF	TGCAGTGCTAGAGACACCGGGACAGGGGGGAATCAGCCCCAGCATTTT	few	TRBJ1-5	TRBD1	TRBV20-1
CASSLPRQGATNYEQYF	TGTGCCAGCAGCTTGCCCAGACAGGGGGCAACAAACTACGAGCAGTACTTC	-	TRBJ2-7	TRBD1	TRBV7-6
CSVEAEYEQYF	TGCAGCGTTGAGGCGGAGTACGAGCAGTACTTC	few	TRBJ2-7	-	TRBV29-1
CASSMTTGAGYEQYF	TGTGCCAGCAGCATGACGACAGGGGCTGGCTACGAGCAGTACTTC	-	TRBJ2-7	TRBD1	TRBV28
CASSFQQGSEQFF	TGTGCCAGCAGTTTCCAACAGGGGAGTGAGCAGTTCTTC	few	TRBJ2-1	TRBD1	TRBV12-3/TRBV12-4
CSASPGTGMGETQYF	TGCAGTGCTAGCCCCGGGACAGGCATGGGAGAGACCCAGTACTTC	few	TRBJ2-5	TRBD1	TRBV20-1
CSVEGTGSNQPQHF	TGCAGCGTTGAAGGGACAGGGAGCAATCAGCCCCAGCATTTT	-	TRBJ1-5	TRBD1	TRBV29-1
CASSATSGDTDTQYF	TGTGCCAGCAGCGCGACTAGCGGGGACACAGATACGCAGTATTTT	-	TRBJ2-3	TRBD2	TRBV9
CASSLAGTGSHYEQYF	TGTGCCAGCAGTTTGGCCGGGACAGGGTCTCACTACGAGCAGTACTTC	few	TRBJ2-7	TRBD1	TRBV28
CASSLRDSRGETQYF	TGTGCCAGCTCACTCCGGGACTCCAGGGGGGAGACCCAGTACTTC	few	TRBJ2-5	-	TRBV18
CASSYAGFYNEQFF	TGTGCCAGCAGTTACGCGGGGTTCTACAATGAGCAGTTCTTC	-	TRBJ2-1	-	TRBV6-2/TRBV6-3
CASSYLPSGTDTDTQYF	TGTGCCAGCAGTTACCTCCCGAGCGGGACGGACACAGATACGCAGTATTTT	few	TRBJ2-3	TRBD2	TRBV6-5
CASSYSARQFYEQYF	TGTGCCAGCAGTTACTCGGCGAGACAGTTCTACGAGCAGTACTTC	-	TRBJ2-7	-	TRBV6-5
CASSFGTGVKEKLFF	TGTGCCAGCAGCTTTGGGACAGGGGTGAAGGAAAAACTGTTTTTT	many	TRBJ1-4	TRBD1	TRBV11-2
CASSYGSEVGTQYF	TGTGCCAGCAGTTACGGGTCAGAGGTGGGGACCCAGTACTTC	-	TRBJ2-5	-	TRBV6-5
CSARVGSPRTEAFF	TGCAGTGCTAGAGTGGGGTCCCCGAGGACTGAAGCTTTCTTT	-	TRBJ1-1	-	TRBV20-1
CASSPGEWIGEKLFF	TGTGCCAGCAGTCCCGGGGAGTGGATCGGTGAAAAACTGTTTTTT	-	TRBJ1-4	-	TRBV27
CASSPGAYEQYF	TGTGCCAGCAGTCCGGGGGCGTACGAGCAGTACTTC	few	TRBJ2-7	-	TRBV12-3/TRBV12-4
CATSDPGTDFRGYTF	TGTGCCACCAGTGACCCCGGGACGGACTTTCGTGGCTACACCTTC	-	TRBJ1-2	-	TRBV24-1
CASSLLSAALGKNIQYF	TGTGCCAGCAGTCTGCTCTCTGCGGCCCTAGGCAAAAACATTCAGTACTTC	-	TRBJ2-4	-	TRBV6-2/TRBV6-3
CASSQDMGRNYGYTF	TGTGCCAGCAGCCAAGATATGGGTCGTAACTATGGCTACACCTTC	-	TRBJ1-2	-	TRBV3-1
CASSQYSGRGSTDTQYF	TGTGCCAGCAGCCAATACTCTGGGCGGGGGAGCACAGATACGCAGTATTTT	-	TRBJ2-3	TRBD2	TRBV7-2
CASSISGRWAGELFF	TGTGCCAGCAGTATAAGCGGGAGATGGGCCGGGGAGCTGTTTTTT	once	TRBJ2-2	TRBD2	TRBV28
CSARDRGRTF	TGCAGTGCTAGGGACAGGGGGCGCACCTTC	few	TRBJ1-2	TRBD1	TRBV20-1
CASSHLDGLTDTQYF	TGCGCCAGCAGCCATCTAGACGGCCTCACAGATACGCAGTATTTT	few	TRBJ2-3	-	TRBV4-1
CASSHSQIQNTEAFF	TGTGCCAGCAGTCATTCACAGATTCAGAACACTGAAGCTTTCTTT	-	TRBJ1-1	-	TRBV12-3/TRBV12-4
CATSDLSGAWDEQFF	TGTGCCACCAGTGATTTGTCGGGGGCCTGGGATGAGCAGTTCTTC	-	TRBJ2-1	-	TRBV24-1
CSARDPAQGPLETQYF	TGCAGTGCTAGAGATCCGGCACAGGGGCCTCTAGAGACCCAGTACTTC	-	TRBJ2-5	TRBD1	TRBV20-1
CASSIGGFDEQFF	TGTGCCAGTAGTATAGGTGGTTTTGATGAGCAGTTCTTC	-	TRBJ2-1	-	TRBV19
CAISERPAGDNTEAFF	TGTGCCATCAGCGAAAGGCCCGCGGGAGATAACACTGAAGCTTTCTTT	few	TRBJ1-1	-	TRBV10-3
CASSFNARSYNEQFF	TGTGCCAGCAGCTTTAATGCCAGGAGCTACAATGAGCAGTTCTTC	-	TRBJ2-1	-	TRBV28
CASSQIRGAGDTQYF	TGTGCCAGCAGCCAAATCAGGGGGGCTGGAGATACGCAGTATTTT	-	TRBJ2-3	-	TRBV3-1
CASSQEGRGRNEQFF	TGTGCCAGCAGCCAAGAGGGTCGGGGCAGGAATGAGCAGTTCTTC	-	TRBJ2-1	-	TRBV3-1
CASSLVGAGDTQYF	TGTGCCAGCAGTTTAGTAGGGGCAGGGGATACGCAGTATTTT	-	TRBJ2-3	-	TRBV12-3/TRBV12-4
CASSLVLLGTSGRRSSYNEQFF	TGTGCCAGCAGTTTAGTTCTTTTGGGGACTAGCGGGAGGCGGAGCTCCTACAATGAGCAGTTCTTC	-	TRBJ2-1	TRBD2	TRBV12-3/TRBV12-4
CASSLDPTDQPQHF	TGTGCCAGCAGCTTAGATCCGACAGATCAGCCCCAGCATTTT	-	TRBJ1-5	-	TRBV11-2
CATSRTGSGTEAFF	TGTGCCACCAGCAGAACAGGGTCGGGCACTGAAGCTTTCTTT	-	TRBJ1-1	-	TRBV15
CASSLSVASGMYEQYF	TGTGCCAGCAGTTTATCGGTGGCTAGCGGGATGTACGAGCAGTACTTC	-	TRBJ2-7	TRBD2	TRBV27
CASSLLQTDNEQYF	TGCGCCAGCAGCTTACTACAAACCGACAACGAGCAGTACTTC	-	TRBJ2-7	-	TRBV5-1
CASSGGPIQETQYF	TGTGCCAGCAGTGGCGGTCCGATACAAGAGACCCAGTACTTC	-	TRBJ2-5	-	TRBV11-1
CASSFGLATNNEQYF	TGTGCCAGCAGTTTTGGACTAGCGACGAACAATGAGCAGTACTTC	-	TRBJ2-5	TRBD2	TRBV27
CASSSTGANYGYTF	TGTGCCAGCAGCTCGACAGGGGCTAACTATGGCTACACCTTC	many	TRBJ1-2	TRBD1	TRBV5-6
CASSRIGGSYEQYF	TGTGCCAGCAGTCGTATTGGGGGATCCTACGAGCAGTACTTC	few	TRBJ2-7	-	TRBV27
CAISDGQQETQYF	TGTGCCATCAGTGATGGGCAGCAAGAGACCCAGTACTTC	-	TRBJ2-5	-	TRBV10-3
CASSVTVNTEAFF	TGTGCCAGCAGCGTTACAGTGAACACTGAAGCTTTCTTT	once	TRBJ1-1	-	TRBV13
CASSRGQTGYTF	TGTGCCAGCAGCCGCGGACAGACTGGCTACACCTTC	-	TRBJ1-2	-	TRBV7-3